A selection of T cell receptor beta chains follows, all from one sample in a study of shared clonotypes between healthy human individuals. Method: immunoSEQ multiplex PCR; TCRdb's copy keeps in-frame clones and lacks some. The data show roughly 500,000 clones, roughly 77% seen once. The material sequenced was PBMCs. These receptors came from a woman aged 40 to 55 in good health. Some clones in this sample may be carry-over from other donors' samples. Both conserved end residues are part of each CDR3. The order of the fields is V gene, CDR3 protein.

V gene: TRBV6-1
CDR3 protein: CASSEAVAGSTDTQYF

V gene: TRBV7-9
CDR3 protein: CASSLSISDTQYF

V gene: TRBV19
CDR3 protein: CASSNGQVSYEQYF

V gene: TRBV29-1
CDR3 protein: CSARLAGGHNEQFF

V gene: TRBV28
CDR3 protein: CASSLVSGRAKAQFF

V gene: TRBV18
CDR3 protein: CASSPSRVEKLFF

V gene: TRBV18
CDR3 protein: CASSPVADEAFF

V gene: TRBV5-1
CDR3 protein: CASSIRPGVGTEAFF

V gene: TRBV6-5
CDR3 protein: CATATGAYGYTF

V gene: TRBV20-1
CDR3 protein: CSASKGGVYTF

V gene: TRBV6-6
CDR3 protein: CASTKGGRDTEAFF

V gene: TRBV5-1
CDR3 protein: CASSSTEYQETQYF

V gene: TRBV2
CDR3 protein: CASRPLAAGGSSYYGYTF

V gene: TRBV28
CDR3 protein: CASSSTGWVTEAFF

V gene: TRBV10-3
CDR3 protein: CAISESSGGGYEQYF

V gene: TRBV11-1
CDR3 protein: CASSSPHYEQYF